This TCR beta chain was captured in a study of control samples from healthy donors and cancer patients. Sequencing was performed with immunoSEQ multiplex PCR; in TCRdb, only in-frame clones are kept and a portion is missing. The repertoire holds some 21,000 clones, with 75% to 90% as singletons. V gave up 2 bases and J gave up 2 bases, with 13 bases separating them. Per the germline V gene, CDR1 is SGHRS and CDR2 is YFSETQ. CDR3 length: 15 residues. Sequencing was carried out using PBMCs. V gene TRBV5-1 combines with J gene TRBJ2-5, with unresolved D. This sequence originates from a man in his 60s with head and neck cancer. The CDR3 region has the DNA TGCGCCAGCAGCTTCGCTAAACAGCGTCAAGAGACCCAGTACTTC. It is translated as CASSFAKQRQETQYF.